The clone carrying this T cell receptor (beta chain) was seen more than once but under ten times. The antigen remains undetermined. TCRbeta library construction was performed incorporating unique molecular identifiers. TCRdb recomputed calls from the PCR reads with MiXCR, one row per CDR3 protein. The table shows approximately 1,000,000 distinct CDR3 sequences, with roughly 29% occurring only once. These data belong to a study of T-cell reconstitution after alpha-beta-depleted transplantation in children. Study conclusions and caveats: At around two months after transplant, the alpha-beta T cells were reportedly derived from several hundred expanded clones that came from non-depleted graft cells. From surviving recipient T cells and thymic progenitors came the high day-60 TCRbeta diversity observed in some patients. T-cell counts and diversity at one year following transplant were attributed mainly to newly produced T cells.

The sequence was collected from a boy in the first two years of life who had a stem cell transplant for SCID, so the T cells may come from the graft donor. Sequenced material: PBMCs, mostly from graft donor cells, taken 360 days after TCRalphabeta/CD19-depleted stem cell transplant.

The CDR3 coding sequence is TGTGCCAGCAGTCCCGGGGTGAATGGCGGGGAGCTGTTTTTT. Translating it yields CASSPGVNGGELFF. The chain employs TRBV12-3 or TRBV12-4 and TRBJ2-2, with D tentatively TRBD2 (5 bases). This CDR3 has 14 amino acids. V was shortened by 5 bases and J by 7 bases, with 14 bases between the two germline ends.